The 12 T cell receptor beta chains in this list originate from one sample, sequenced in a study of T-cell memory formation after mild COVID-19. TCRdb fed the 5' RACE reads into MiXCR, producing one record per CDR3 protein. The profile covers about 560,000 distinct CDR3 sequences, with about 20% appearing a single time and roughly 8.1% taken by the ten largest. The sample comprised PBMCs or a T cell subset sorted from them (not recorded which). These receptors originate from an adult woman who had mild COVID-19 (a few samples of this study predate the infection). Cell type and time point are not known.

The chain recombines TRBV6-5 with TRBJ1-2, with D perhaps TRBD1 (6 bases). Germline CDR1 and CDR2: MNHEY and SVGAGI. The CDR3 consists of 14 residues. Trimming pared 5 bases from V and 4 bases from J, leaving 14 bases between. The CDR3 DNA reads TGTGCCAGCAGTGTCAACAGGGATGCCTATGGCTACACCTTC. Translation gives CASSVNRDAYGYTF.

V gene TRBV12-3 or TRBV12-4 combines with J gene TRBJ2-4; 12 bases match TRBD2. The CDR3 is made up of 16 amino acids. Trimming took 5 bases from V and 6 from J; bases not matched to a gene: 8. The CDR3 protein is CASSHLAGGPTNIQYF. The DNA for the CDR3 is TGTGCCAGCAGTCATCTAGCGGGGGGGCCCACAAACATTCAGTACTTC.

The chain uses TRBV12-3 or TRBV12-4 and TRBJ2-6, with TRBD1 matching 9 bases. The CDR3 is 18 residues long. V lost 5 bases and J lost 1; bases outside the gene matches: 9. The CDR3 reads CASSPETGGPSGANVLTF. Here the CDR3 DNA reads TGTGCCAGCAGTCCCGAGACAGGGGGGCCTTCTGGGGCCAACGTCCTGACTTTC.

The chain is built from TRBV9 and TRBJ2-7; unclear D gene. The germline V and J ends were trimmed by 0 bases and 1 base, with 8 bases remaining between them. CDR3 size: 14 residues. Germline values: CDR1 SGDLS, CDR2 YYNGEE. The CDR3 protein is CASSVASKSYEQYF. In DNA form, the CDR3 reads TGTGCCAGCAGCGTAGCCTCAAAATCCTACGAGCAGTACTTC.

This chain's CDR3 is CASRRAMNTEAFF. CDR3 DNA: TGTGCCAGCCGGAGAGCCATGAACACTGAAGCTTTCTTT. The rearrangement joins TRBV2 to TRBJ1-1; no reliable D call. CDR3 length: 13 residues. The germline V gene has CDR1 SNHLY and CDR2 FYNNEI. The V end lost 8 bases, the J end lost 0 bases, and 10 bases lay between the germline ends.

CDR3 nucleotides: TGTGCCAGCAGTTACCACGGACTAGCGGGAGGAACAGATACGCAGTATTTT. Protein product: CASSYHGLAGGTDTQYF. V is TRBV28 and J is TRBJ2-3; 14 positions agree with TRBD2. CDR1 is MDHEN and CDR2 is SYDVKM in the germline V gene. Trimming cost V 4 bases and J 3 bases; bases outside gene matches: 6. The CDR3 consists of 17 residues.

The chain recombines TRBV29-1 with TRBJ1-1; D is unresolved. The CDR3 extends over 12 amino acids. Germline values: CDR1 SQVTM, CDR2 ANQGSEA. V was shortened by 0 bases and J by 7 bases, with 9 bases between the two germline ends. CDR3 nucleotide sequence: TGCAGCGTTGAAGAAGGGCAGCTTGAAGCTTTCTTT. Amino acid sequence: CSVEEGQLEAFF.

This clonotype was picked up a small number of times. V and J are TRBV9 and TRBJ2-1; tentatively, D is TRBD1 or TRBD2 (6 bases each). Trimming left V 0 bases short and J 6 bases short, with 19 bases between. Germline-derived CDR1 and CDR2 are SGDLS and YYNGEE. This CDR3 region has 17 residues. CDR3 sequence reads: CASSVAGSGGRGNEQFF. The CDR3 DNA follows: TGTGCCAGCAGCGTAGCCGGATCCGGGGGCCGCGGCAATGAGCAGTTCTTC.

This rearrangement joins TRBV12-3 or TRBV12-4 to TRBJ1-6; D perhaps matches TRBD1 (5 bases). V was shortened by 3 bases and J by 2 bases, with 14 bases between the two germline ends. There are 17 residues in the CDR3. The CDR3 nucleotides are TGTGCCAGCAGTTTGGAGGGGAACAAACCCTATAATTCACCCCTCCACTTT. Translated, it gives CASSLEGNKPYNSPLHF.

This clonotype occurred once. The V and J genes are TRBV7-9 and TRBJ2-1; D perhaps matches TRBD2 (5 bases). Germline V gene sequence: CDR1 SEHNR, CDR2 FQNEAQ (reference sequence). There are 15 residues in the CDR3. The V end lost 7 bases, the J end lost 2 bases, and 15 bases lay between the germline ends. The CDR3 loop reads CASILSGAPYNEQFF. The DNA for the CDR3 is TGTGCCAGCATCTTGAGCGGAGCGCCCTACAATGAGCAGTTCTTC.

The table lists this clonotype with many counts. Germline and junction disagree at one end, which may indicate a read error. The V and J genes are TRBV7-7 and TRBJ2-3; D not certain. The CDR3 has 15 amino acids. Germline assignment: CDR1 SSHAT and CDR2 FNYEAQ (reference sequence). The CDR3 region has the DNA TGTGCTAGCAGCTTAGTAGGTGGCAGCACAGATACGCAGTATTTT. Translating gives CASSLVGGSTDTQYF. Full variable domain (rest looked up from reference TRBV7-7 and TRBJ2-3): GAGVSQSPRYKVTKRGQDVTLRCDPISSHATLYWYQQALGQGPEFLTYFNYEAQPDKSGLPSDRFSAERPEGSISTLTIQRTEQRDSAMYRCASSLVGGSTDTQYFGPGTRLTVL.

This clonotype has more than one count but fewer than ten. J is TRBJ2-3 and V is TRBV7-9, with TRBD2 matching 9 bases. Looked up from germline, CDR1 is SEHNR and CDR2 is FQNEAQ (reference sequence). J was trimmed by 3 bases and V by 2 bases; bases with no gene match: 3. CDR3 size: 15 residues. CDR3 residues: CASSLIAGATDTQYF. The CDR3 nucleotides are TGTGCCAGCAGCTTAATAGCGGGGGCAACAGATACGCAGTATTTT.